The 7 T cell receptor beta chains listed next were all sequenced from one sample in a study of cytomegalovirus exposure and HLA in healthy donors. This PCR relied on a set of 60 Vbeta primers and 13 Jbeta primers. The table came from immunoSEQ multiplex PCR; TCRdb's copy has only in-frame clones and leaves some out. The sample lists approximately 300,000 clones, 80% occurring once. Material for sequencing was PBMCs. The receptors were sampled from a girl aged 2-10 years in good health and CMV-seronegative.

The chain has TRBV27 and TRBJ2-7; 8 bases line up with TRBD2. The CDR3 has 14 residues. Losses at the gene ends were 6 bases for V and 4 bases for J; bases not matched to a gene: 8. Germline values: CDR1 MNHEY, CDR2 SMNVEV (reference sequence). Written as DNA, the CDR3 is TGTGCCAGCAGGGGTACGGGAGGGTGGTACGAGCAGTACTTC. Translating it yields CASRGTGGWYEQYF.

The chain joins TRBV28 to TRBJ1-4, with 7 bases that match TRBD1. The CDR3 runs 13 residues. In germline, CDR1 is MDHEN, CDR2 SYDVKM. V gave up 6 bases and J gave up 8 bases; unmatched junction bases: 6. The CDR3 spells CASRATGREKLFF. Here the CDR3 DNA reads TGTGCCAGCAGGGCGACAGGGAGGGAAAAACTGTTTTTT.

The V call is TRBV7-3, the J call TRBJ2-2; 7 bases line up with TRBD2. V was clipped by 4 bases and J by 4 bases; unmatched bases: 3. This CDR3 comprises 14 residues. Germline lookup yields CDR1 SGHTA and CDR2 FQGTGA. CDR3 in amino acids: CASSSGGTTGELFF. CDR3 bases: TGTGCCAGCAGCTCCGGGGGGACCACCGGGGAGCTGTTTTTT. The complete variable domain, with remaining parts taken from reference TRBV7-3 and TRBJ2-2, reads GAGVSQTPSNKVTEKGKYVELRCDPISGHTALYWYRQSLGQGPEFLIYFQGTGAADDSGLPNDRFFAVRPEGSVSTLKIQRTERGDSAVYLCASSSGGTTGELFFGEGSRLTVL.

CDR3 residues: CASSDESSYEQYF. CDR3 sequence (DNA): TGCGCCAGCAGTGATGAGAGCTCCTACGAGCAGTACTTC. The chain carries TRBV10-1 and TRBJ2-7; D uncertain. V lost 3 bases and J 0 bases, leaving 6 bases between the germline ends. The germline V gene has CDR1 WNHNN and CDR2 SYGVQD (reference sequence). The CDR3 consists of 13 residues.

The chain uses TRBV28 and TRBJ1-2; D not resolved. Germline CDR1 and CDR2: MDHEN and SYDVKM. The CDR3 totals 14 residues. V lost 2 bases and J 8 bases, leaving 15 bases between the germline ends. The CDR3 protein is CASSLHSSTRGYTF. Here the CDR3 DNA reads TGTGCCAGCAGTTTACACAGCTCCACCCGGGGCTACACCTTC.

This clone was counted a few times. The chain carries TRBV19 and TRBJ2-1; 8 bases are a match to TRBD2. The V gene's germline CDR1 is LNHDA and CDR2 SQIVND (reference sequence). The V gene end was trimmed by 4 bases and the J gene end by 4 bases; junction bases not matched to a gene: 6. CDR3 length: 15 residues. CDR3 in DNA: TGTGCCAGTAGTACCAATAGCGGGGCTTACAATGAGCAGTTCTTC. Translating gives CASSTNSGAYNEQFF.

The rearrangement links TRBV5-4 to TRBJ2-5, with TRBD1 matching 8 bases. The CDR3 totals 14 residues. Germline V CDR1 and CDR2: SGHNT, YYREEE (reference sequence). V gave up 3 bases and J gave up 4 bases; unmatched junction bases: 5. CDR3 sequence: CASSSFGTGETQYF. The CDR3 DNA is TGTGCCAGCAGCTCCTTCGGGACAGGAGAGACCCAGTACTTC.